This entry describes one T cell receptor beta chain. What it binds is unknown. The CDR3 spans 17 residues. Germline V CDR1 and CDR2: SEHNR, FQNEAQ (reference sequence). V shed 5 bases and J 6 bases; nucleotides not matched to a gene: 13. The data derive from a study of CD8 T cells in Susac syndrome. General study results and limits: Individuals included in the TCR sequencing and HLA analysis were acknowledged by the study to be relatively few in number.

The authors carried out high-throughput sequencing of TCR beta. They applied it to CD8+ and CD4+ T cells obtained from blood. The RNA input was roughly 0.45 to 1 ug, and it was reverse transcribed with random hexamers. MiXCR, applied by TCRdb to the immunoSEQ multiplex PCR reads, yields one record per CDR3 protein. The sample contains about 150,000 distinct CDR3 sequences, around 95% of which appear only once. The receptor comes from a human donor with multiple sclerosis. Sequencing was carried out using CD8+ T cells from PBMCs. The chain links TRBV7-9 to TRBJ2-3, with 11 nucleotides matching TRBD2. The CDR3 protein is CASSAAGTSGQDDTQYF. CDR3 DNA: TGTGCCAGCAGCGCGGCCGGGACTAGCGGCCAGGATGATACGCAGTATTTT.